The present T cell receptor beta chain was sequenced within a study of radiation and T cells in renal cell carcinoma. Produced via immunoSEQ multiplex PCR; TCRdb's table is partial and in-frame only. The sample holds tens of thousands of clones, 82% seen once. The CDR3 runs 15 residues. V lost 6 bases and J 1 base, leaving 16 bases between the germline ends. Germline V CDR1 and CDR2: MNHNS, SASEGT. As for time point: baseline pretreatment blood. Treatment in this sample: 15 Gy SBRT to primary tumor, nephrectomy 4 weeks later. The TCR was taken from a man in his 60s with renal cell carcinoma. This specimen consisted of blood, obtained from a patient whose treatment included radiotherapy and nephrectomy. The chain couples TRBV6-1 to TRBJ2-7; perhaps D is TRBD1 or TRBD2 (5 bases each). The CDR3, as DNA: TGTGCCAGCAGAAACCCCGGGACGCCTTCCTACGAGCAGTACTTC. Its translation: CASRNPGTPSYEQYF.